Following are 20 T cell receptor beta chains from one sample sequenced in a study of cytomegalovirus exposure and HLA in healthy donors. Both 60 Vbeta primers and 13 Jbeta primers went into the PCR. This table comes from immunoSEQ multiplex PCR, and its TCRdb copy is limited to in-frame clones, with some not included. The table records 150,000 to 200,000 clones, around 77% of them present only once. Sequenced: PBMCs. The receptors here all came from a woman aged 25 to 39 in good health and CMV-seropositive.

The genes are TRBV7-9 and TRBJ1-5, with 9 bases aligning to TRBD1. In germline, CDR1 is SEHNR, CDR2 FQNEAQ (reference sequence). The V segment lost 5 bases and the J segment 4 bases; nucleotides outside the gene matches: 3. The CDR3 extends over 14 amino acids. CDR3 residues: CASSPDRGNQPQHF. The CDR3 DNA sequence: TGTGCCAGCAGCCCGGACAGGGGAAATCAGCCCCAGCATTTT.

This rearrangement joins TRBV7-2 to TRBJ1-2; D gene uncertain. The CDR3 is made up of 14 amino acids. Trimming left V 6 bases short and J 0 bases short, with 11 bases between. Germline V gene sequence: CDR1 SGHTA, CDR2 FQGNSA. Written as DNA, the CDR3 is TGTGCCAGCAGTCGGGGTTTTTCTAACTATGGCTACACCTTC. It yields the protein CASSRGFSNYGYTF. Looking up the rest from reference TRBV7-2 and TRBJ1-2 gives the full variable domain: GAGVSQSPSNKVTEKGKDVELRCDPISGHTALYWYRQSLGQGLEFLIYFQGNSAPDKSGLPSDRFSAERTGGSVSTLTIQRTQQEDSAVYLCASSRGFSNYGYTFGSGTRLTVV.

As DNA, the CDR3 is TGTGCCACCAGCAGAGCCGACTCTCGTTCCCCGGAGCAGTACTTC. Amino acid sequence: CATSRADSRSPEQYF. The chain recombines TRBV15 with TRBJ2-7; no clear D gene. Trimming took off 1 base at V and 7 bases at J, with 17 bases between the two ends. The CDR3 is 15 residues long. Germline values: CDR1 LNHNV, CDR2 YYDKDF (reference sequence).

The chain combines TRBV19 with TRBJ2-7; a possible D gene is TRBD1 (6 bases). The CDR3 runs to 13 residues. Germline CDR1 LNHDA, CDR2 SQIVND (reference sequence). The ends were cut back, 3 bases at V and 3 bases at J, with 9 bases in the middle. The CDR3 loop is CASSMTGHYEQYF. The CDR3 coding sequence is TGTGCCAGTAGTATGACAGGTCACTACGAGCAGTACTTC.

This chain joins TRBV5-5 and TRBJ2-7; 7 bases are shared with TRBD1. Germline CDR1 is SGHKS and CDR2 is YYEKEE (reference sequence). This CDR3 is 15 amino acids long. Germline trimming cut 4 bases from V and 2 bases from J; bases unmatched to any gene: 9. The CDR3 nucleotides are TGTGCCAGCAGCGCGTCCGGGACAGCCACCTACGAGCAGTACTTC. It specifies CASSASGTATYEQYF.

The J gene is TRBJ1-1, the V gene TRBV5-1, with D unresolved. With 0 bases removed from V and 5 bases from J, the gap between germline ends came to 8 bases. This CDR3 has 13 amino acids. In germline, CDR1 is SGHRS, CDR2 YFSETQ. CDR3 protein: CASSLAEGTEAFF. DNA for the CDR3: TGCGCCAGCAGCTTGGCTGAGGGTACTGAAGCTTTCTTT.

The chain combines TRBV2 with TRBJ1-6, with a possible D match to TRBD1 (6 bases). Trimming removed 7 bases from V and 8 bases from J, with 9 bases in between. Looked up from germline, CDR1 is SNHLY and CDR2 is FYNNEI. CDR3 length: 12 amino acids. The CDR3 spells CASNRVDSPLHF. DNA of the CDR3: TGTGCCAGCAACAGGGTTGATTCACCCCTCCACTTT. The entire variable domain, with the rest obtained from reference TRBV2 and TRBJ1-6, is as follows: EPEVTQTPSHQVTQMGQEVILRCVPISNHLYFYWYRQILGQKVEFLVSFYNNEISEKSEIFDDQFSVERPDGSNFTLKIRSTKLEDSAMYFCASNRVDSPLHFGNGTRLTVT.

The V call is TRBV28, the J call TRBJ1-2; the D is unclear. Trimming pared 2 bases from V and 4 bases from J, leaving 8 bases between. This CDR3 is built from 13 residues. CDR1 and CDR2 from the germline V gene are MDHEN and SYDVKM. The CDR3 spells CASSLTLFYGYTF. The CDR3 DNA sequence: TGTGCCAGCAGTTTAACCCTATTCTATGGCTACACCTTC.

This sequence joins TRBV11-3 and TRBJ2-5; TRBD2 matches at 12 bases. Germline V lookup: CDR1 SGHNT, CDR2 YENEEA. The CDR3 loop spans 16 amino acids. J was trimmed by 1 base and V by 1 base; bases with no gene match: 1. The CDR3 DNA reads TGTGCCAGCAGCTTAGGGACTAGCGGGGCCCAAGAGACCCAGTACTTC. Protein sequence: CASSLGTSGAQETQYF.

The J gene is TRBJ2-1, the V gene TRBV29-1; D not resolved. Germline loops: CDR1 SQVTM, CDR2 ANQGSEA. The CDR3 spans 14 residues. Trimming shortened V by 5 bases and J by 0 bases, and 11 bases separated the two germline ends. As DNA, the CDR3 is TGCAGCGTTACAGCTTTCGGCTCCTACAATGAGCAGTTCTTC. It specifies CSVTAFGSYNEQFF.

This CDR3 reads CASSQEQGSYNSPLHF. CDR3 nucleotide sequence: TGCGCCAGCAGCCAAGAACAGGGCTCCTATAATTCACCCCTCCACTTT. The chain couples TRBV4-3 to TRBJ1-6, with D perhaps TRBD1 (6 bases). Trimming cost V 0 bases and J 0 bases, with 6 bases left between them. Germline values: CDR1 LGHNA, CDR2 YSLEER. The CDR3 is 16 amino acids.

The chain carries TRBV4-3 and TRBJ2-3, with 7 bases aligning to TRBD2. The CDR3 runs to 15 residues. With 5 bases clipped from V and 6 bases from J, the junction kept 11 bases outside the gene matches. Germline loops: CDR1 LGHNA, CDR2 YSLEER. The CDR3 loop reads CASSLSGEVGDTQYF. For the CDR3, the DNA is TGCGCCAGCAGCTTAAGCGGGGAGGTCGGGGATACGCAGTATTTT.

V is TRBV11-2 and J is TRBJ2-7; D may be TRBD1 (6 bases). Deletions cut 1 base from V and 2 bases from J, with 15 bases between. The CDR3 extends over 16 amino acids. Germline values: CDR1 SGHAT, CDR2 FQNNGV. CDR3 protein: CASSLGTAMNPYEQYF. CDR3 sequence (DNA): TGTGCCAGCAGCTTAGGGACAGCGATGAATCCCTACGAGCAGTACTTC.

The J gene is TRBJ2-7, the V gene TRBV14, with D possibly matching TRBD2 (6 bases). With 0 bases removed from V and 4 bases from J, the gap between germline ends came to 10 bases. The CDR3 has 14 residues. Germline lookup yields CDR1 SGHDN and CDR2 FVKESK. The CDR3 DNA sequence: TGTGCCAGCAGCCAAGAGGGGGGAAAATACGAGCAGTACTTC. It specifies CASSQEGGKYEQYF. Full variable domain (remainder filled in from reference TRBV14 and TRBJ2-7): EAGVTQFPSHSVIEKGQTVTLRCDPISGHDNLYWYRRVMGKEIKFLLHFVKESKQDESGMPNNRFLAERTGGTYSTLKVQPAELEDSGVYFCASSQEGGKYEQYFGPGTRLTVT.

The chain has TRBV5-1 and TRBJ1-1, with D hard to call. The CDR3 is made up of 14 amino acids. V dropped 4 bases and J dropped 0 bases, with 10 bases sitting between them. Germline V gives CDR1 SGHRS, CDR2 YFSETQ. The CDR3 is CASSLRALNTEAFF. The CDR3 bases are TGCGCCAGCAGCCTGAGGGCCTTGAACACTGAAGCTTTCTTT.

DNA for the CDR3: TGTGCCAGCAGCCGCCCTAGCGGGGGGGAGCCCTACGAGCAGTACTTC. The encoded protein is CASSRPSGGEPYEQYF. The chain recombines TRBV7-2 with TRBJ2-7; 12 positions agree with TRBD2. This CDR3 has 16 residues. Germline V CDR1 and CDR2: SGHTA, FQGNSA. The junction had 7 bases not matched to a gene; V was cut back by 5 bases and J by 2 bases.

V gene TRBV7-9 combines with J gene TRBJ2-7, with 9 bases matching TRBD1. Trimming at V came to 1 base and at J to 5 bases, leaving 6 bases not matched to a gene. The CDR3 covers 15 residues. From germline, CDR1 is SEHNR and CDR2 FQNEAQ (reference sequence). CDR3 nucleotides: TGTGCCAGCAGCTTAGAGACAGGGGGGTACCACGAGCAGTACTTC. Its protein is CASSLETGGYHEQYF.

The chain is built from TRBV2 and TRBJ2-7; 7 bases agree with TRBD1. The CDR3 runs to 14 residues. CDR1 and CDR2 from the germline V gene are SNHLY and FYNNEI. J was trimmed by 6 bases and V by 4 bases; bases with no gene match: 9. CDR3 nucleotide sequence: TGTGCCAGCAGTGCGACACAGGGGATGGGCGAGCAGTACTTC. Translation: CASSATQGMGEQYF.

This rearrangement joins TRBV30 to TRBJ2-3; maybe TRBD1 (6 bases). Germline V CDR1 and CDR2: GTSNPN, SVGIG (reference sequence). Trimming pared 2 bases from V and 3 bases from J, leaving 18 bases between. The CDR3 is made up of 16 amino acids. CDR3 sequence: CAWSIILSRGTDTQYF. As DNA, the CDR3 is TGTGCCTGGAGTATTATTCTCAGCAGGGGAACAGATACGCAGTATTTT.

The V call is TRBV5-5, the J call TRBJ1-4; TRBD1 matches 9 bases. The CDR3 has 13 amino acids. Looked up from germline, CDR1 is SGHKS and CDR2 is YYEKEE (reference sequence). Unmatched junction bases numbered 2, after V lost 4 bases and J lost 7 bases. The CDR3: CASSTDRGEKLFF. The CDR3 nucleotides read TGTGCCAGCAGCACGGACAGGGGTGAAAAACTGTTTTTT.